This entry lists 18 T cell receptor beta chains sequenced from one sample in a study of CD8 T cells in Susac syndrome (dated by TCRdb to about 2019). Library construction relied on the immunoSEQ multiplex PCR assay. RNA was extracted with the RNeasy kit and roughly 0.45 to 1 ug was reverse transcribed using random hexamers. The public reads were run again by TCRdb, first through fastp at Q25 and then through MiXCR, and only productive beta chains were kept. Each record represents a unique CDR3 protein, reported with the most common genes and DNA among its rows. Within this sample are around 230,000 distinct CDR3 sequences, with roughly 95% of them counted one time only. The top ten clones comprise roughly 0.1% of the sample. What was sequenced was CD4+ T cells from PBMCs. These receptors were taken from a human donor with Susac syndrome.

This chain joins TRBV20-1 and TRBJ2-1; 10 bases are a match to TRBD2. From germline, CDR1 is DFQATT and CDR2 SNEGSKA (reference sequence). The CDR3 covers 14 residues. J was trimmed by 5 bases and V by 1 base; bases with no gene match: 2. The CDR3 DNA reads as TGCAGTGCTAGAGTAGCGGGAGGAAACAATGAGCAGTTCTTC. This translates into CSARVAGGNNEQFF.

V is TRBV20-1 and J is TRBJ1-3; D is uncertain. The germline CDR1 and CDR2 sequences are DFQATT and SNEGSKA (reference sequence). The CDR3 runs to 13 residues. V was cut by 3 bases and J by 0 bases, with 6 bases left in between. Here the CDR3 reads CSASGPSGNTIYF. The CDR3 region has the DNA TGCAGTGCTAGCGGTCCCTCTGGAAACACCATATATTTT.

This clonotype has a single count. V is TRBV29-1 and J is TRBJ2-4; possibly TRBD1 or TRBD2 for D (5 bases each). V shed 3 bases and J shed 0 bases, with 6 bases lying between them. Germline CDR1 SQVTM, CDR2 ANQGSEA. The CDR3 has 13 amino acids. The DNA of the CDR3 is TGCAGCGTTGAGGGGACAGCCAAAAACATTCAGTACTTC. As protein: CSVEGTAKNIQYF.

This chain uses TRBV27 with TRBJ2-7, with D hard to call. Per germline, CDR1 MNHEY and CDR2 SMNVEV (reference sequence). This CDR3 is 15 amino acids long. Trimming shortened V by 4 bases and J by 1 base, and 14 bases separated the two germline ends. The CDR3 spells CASSSYPAGSYEQYF. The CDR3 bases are TGTGCCAGCAGTTCCTATCCCGCCGGGTCCTACGAGCAGTACTTC.

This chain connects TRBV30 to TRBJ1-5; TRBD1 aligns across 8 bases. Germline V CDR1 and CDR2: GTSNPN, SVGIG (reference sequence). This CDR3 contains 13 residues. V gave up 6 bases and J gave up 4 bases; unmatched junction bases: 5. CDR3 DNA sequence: TGTGCCTGCGGACAGGGCCATAATCAGCCCCAGCATTTT. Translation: CACGQGHNQPQHF.

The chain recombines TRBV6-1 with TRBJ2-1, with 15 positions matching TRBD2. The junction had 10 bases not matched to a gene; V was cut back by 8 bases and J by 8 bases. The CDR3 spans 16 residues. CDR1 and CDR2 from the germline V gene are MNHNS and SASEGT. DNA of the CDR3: TGTGCCAGCGGGGGACTAGCGGGAGGAAAGGGGCATGAGCAGTTCTTC. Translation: CASGGLAGGKGHEQFF.

In DNA, the CDR3 is TGCAGTGCCAAAAGCGGGAGTGGGAATTCACCCCTCCACTTT. Translating gives CSAKSGSGNSPLHF. The rearrangement joins TRBV20-1 to TRBJ1-6; D unresolved. Trimming removed 6 bases at V and 7 bases at J, with 16 bases between. This CDR3 is built from 14 residues. The germline V gene has CDR1 DFQATT and CDR2 SNEGSKA (reference sequence).

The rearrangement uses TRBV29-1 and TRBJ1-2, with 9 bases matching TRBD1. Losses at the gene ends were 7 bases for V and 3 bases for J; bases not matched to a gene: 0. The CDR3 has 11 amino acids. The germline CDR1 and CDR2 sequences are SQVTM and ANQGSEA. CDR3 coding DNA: TGCAGCGGGGACAGGGACTATGGCTACACCTTC. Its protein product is CSGDRDYGYTF.

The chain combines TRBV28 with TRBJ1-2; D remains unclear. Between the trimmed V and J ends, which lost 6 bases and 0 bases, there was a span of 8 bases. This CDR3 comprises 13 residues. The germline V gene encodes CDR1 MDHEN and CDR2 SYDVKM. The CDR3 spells CASRLIANYGYTF. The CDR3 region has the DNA TGTGCCAGCAGGCTGATAGCTAACTATGGCTACACCTTC.

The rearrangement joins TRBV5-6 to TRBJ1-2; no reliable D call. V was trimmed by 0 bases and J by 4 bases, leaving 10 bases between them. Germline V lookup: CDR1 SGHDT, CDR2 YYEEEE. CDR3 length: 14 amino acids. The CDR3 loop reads CASSLVGSVYGYTF. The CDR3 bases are TGTGCCAGCAGCTTGGTTGGCTCAGTCTATGGCTACACCTTC.

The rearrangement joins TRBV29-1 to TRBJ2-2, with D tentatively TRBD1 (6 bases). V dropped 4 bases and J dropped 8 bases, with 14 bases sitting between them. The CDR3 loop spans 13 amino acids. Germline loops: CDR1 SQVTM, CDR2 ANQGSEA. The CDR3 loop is CSVVVQGVGELFF. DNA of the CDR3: TGCAGCGTTGTTGTACAGGGCGTAGGGGAGCTGTTTTTT.

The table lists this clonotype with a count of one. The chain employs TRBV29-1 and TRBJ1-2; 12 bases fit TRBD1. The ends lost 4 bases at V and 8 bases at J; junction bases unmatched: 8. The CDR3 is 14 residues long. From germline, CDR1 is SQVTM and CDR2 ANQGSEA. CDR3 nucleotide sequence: TGCAGCGTTGGAAGGGGACAGGGGGCGGTGGGCTACACCTTC. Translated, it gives CSVGRGQGAVGYTF.

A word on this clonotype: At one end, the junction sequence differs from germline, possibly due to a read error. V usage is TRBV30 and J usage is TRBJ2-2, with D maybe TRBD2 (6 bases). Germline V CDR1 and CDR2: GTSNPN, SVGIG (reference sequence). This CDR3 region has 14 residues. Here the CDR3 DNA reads TGTGCCTGGATGGGTCTAGCGAACCCCGGGGAGCTGTTTTTT. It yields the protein CAWMGLANPGELFF.

CDR3 protein: CASSLEWTSGSYEQYF. The CDR3 DNA is TGTGCCAGCAGCCTAGAGTGGACTAGCGGGAGCTACGAGCAGTACTTC. The gene calls are TRBV7-8 and TRBJ2-7, with 13 bases matching TRBD2. Germline values: CDR1 SGHVS, CDR2 FQNEAQ. J gave up 3 bases and V 5 bases, and 7 bases lay outside the gene matches. The length of the CDR3 is 16 residues.

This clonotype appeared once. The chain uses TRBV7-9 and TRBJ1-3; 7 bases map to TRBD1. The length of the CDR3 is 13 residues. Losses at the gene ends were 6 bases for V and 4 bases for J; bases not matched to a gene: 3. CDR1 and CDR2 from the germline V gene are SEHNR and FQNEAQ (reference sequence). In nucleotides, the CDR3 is TGTGCCAGCAGGATGACAGGGGGAAACACCATATATTTT. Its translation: CASRMTGGNTIYF.

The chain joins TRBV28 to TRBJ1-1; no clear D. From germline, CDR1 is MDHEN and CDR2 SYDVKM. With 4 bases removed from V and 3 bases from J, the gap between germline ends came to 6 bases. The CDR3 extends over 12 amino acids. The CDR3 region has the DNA TGTGCCAGCAGTTCGACGGACACTGAAGCTTTCTTT. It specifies CASSSTDTEAFF.

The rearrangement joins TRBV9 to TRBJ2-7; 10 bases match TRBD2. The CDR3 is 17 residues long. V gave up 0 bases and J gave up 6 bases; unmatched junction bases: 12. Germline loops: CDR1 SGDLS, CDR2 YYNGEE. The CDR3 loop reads CASSVAPGIAGGGEQYF. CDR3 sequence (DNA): TGTGCCAGCAGCGTAGCTCCTGGTATAGCGGGAGGTGGCGAGCAGTACTTC.

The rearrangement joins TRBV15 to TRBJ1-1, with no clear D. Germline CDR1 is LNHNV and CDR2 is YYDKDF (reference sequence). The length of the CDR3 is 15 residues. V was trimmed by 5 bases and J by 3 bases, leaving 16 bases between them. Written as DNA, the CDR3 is TGTGCCACCAGCGACTTCAGGCAACCCTACACTGAAGCTTTCTTT. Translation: CATSDFRQPYTEAFF.